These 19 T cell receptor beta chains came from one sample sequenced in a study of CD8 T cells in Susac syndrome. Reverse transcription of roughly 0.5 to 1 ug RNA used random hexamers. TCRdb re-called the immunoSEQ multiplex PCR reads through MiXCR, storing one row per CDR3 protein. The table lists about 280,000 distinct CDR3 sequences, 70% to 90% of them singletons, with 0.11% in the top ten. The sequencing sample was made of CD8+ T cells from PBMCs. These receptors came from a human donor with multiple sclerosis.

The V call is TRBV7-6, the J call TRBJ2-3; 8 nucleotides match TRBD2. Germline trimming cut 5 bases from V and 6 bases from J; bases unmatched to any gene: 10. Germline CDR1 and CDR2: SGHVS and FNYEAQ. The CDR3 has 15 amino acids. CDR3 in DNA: TGTGCCAGCAGCCGGCGAGCGGGAGTCGGTGATACGCAGTATTTT. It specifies CASSRRAGVGDTQYF.

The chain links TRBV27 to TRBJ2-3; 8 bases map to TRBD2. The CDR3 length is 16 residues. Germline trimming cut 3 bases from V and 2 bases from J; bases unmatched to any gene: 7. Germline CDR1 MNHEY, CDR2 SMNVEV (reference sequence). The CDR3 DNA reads TGTGCCAGCAGTTTCTCAGCGGGAGAGATCACAGATACGCAGTATTTT. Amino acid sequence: CASSFSAGEITDTQYF.

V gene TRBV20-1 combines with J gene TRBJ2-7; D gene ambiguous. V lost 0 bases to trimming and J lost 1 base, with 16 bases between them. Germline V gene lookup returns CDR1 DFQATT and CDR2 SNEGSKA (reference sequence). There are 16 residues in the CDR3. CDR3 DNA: TGCAGTGCTAGAGATCAGTCGGGCAGGTATTCCTACGAGCAGTACTTC. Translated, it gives CSARDQSGRYSYEQYF.

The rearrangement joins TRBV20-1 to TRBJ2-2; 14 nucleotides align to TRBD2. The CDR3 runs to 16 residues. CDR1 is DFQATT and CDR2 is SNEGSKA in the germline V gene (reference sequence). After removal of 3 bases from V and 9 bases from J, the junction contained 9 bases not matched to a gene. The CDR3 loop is CSARDPGTSGRRELFF. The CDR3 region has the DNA TGCAGTGCTAGGGATCCCGGGACTAGCGGGAGACGGGAGCTGTTTTTT.

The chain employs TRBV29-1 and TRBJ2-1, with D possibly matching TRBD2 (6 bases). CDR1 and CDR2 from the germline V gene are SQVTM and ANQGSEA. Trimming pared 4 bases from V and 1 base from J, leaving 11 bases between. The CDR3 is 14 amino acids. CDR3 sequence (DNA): TGCAGCGTTGTTTTAGCGGAATCCTACAATGAGCAGTTCTTC. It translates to CSVVLAESYNEQFF.

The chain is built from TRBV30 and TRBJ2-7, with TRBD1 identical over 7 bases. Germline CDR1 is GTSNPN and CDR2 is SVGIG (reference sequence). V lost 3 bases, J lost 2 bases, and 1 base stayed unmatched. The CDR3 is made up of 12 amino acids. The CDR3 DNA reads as TGTGCCTGGAGCGGACAGGCCTACGAGCAGTACTTC. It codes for CAWSGQAYEQYF.

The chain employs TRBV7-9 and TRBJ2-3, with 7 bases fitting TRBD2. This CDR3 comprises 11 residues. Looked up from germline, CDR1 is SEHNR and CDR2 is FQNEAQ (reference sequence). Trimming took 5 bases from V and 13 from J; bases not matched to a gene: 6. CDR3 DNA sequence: TGTGCCAGCAGCCCCGCCGCGGGAGAGTATTTT. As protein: CASSPAAGEYF.

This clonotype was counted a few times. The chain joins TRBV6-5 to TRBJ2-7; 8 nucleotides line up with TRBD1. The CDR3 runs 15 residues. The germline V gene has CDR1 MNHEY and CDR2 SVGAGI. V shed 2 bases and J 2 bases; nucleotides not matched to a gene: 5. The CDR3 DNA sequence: TGTGCCAGCAGTTACACACAGGGGGAGCCCTACGAGCAGTACTTC. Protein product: CASSYTQGEPYEQYF.

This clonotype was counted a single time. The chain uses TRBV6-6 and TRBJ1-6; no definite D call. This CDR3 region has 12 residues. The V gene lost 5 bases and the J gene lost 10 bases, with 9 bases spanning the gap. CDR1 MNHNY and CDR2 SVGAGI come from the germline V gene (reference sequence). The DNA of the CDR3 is TGTGCCAGCAGTGCCGACCGGTCACCCCTCCACTTT. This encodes CASSADRSPLHF.

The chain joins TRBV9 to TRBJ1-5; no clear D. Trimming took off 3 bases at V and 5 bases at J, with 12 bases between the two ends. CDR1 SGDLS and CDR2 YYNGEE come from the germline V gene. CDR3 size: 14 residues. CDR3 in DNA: TGTGCCAGCAGCGAAGGCACATGGGATCAGCCCCAGCATTTT. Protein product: CASSEGTWDQPQHF.

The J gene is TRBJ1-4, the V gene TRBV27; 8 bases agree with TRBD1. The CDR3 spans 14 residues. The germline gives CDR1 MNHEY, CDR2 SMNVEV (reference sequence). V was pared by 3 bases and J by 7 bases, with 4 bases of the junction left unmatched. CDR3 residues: CASSFTGGGEKLFF. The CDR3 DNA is TGTGCCAGCAGTTTTACAGGGGGGGGTGAAAAACTGTTTTTT.

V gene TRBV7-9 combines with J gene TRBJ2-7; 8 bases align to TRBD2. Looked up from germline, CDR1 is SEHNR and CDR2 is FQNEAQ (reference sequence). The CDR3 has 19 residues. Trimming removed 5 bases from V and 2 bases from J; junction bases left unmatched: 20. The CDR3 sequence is CASSPVAGSGSGSPYEQYF. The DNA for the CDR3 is TGTGCCAGCAGCCCCGTGGCGGGGAGCGGGAGTGGTTCCCCCTACGAGCAGTACTTC.

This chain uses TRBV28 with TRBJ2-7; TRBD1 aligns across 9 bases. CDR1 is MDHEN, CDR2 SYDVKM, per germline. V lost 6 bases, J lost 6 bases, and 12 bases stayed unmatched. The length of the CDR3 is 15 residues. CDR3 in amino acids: CASRLGRDRVVEQYF. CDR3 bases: TGTGCCAGCAGATTGGGACGGGACAGGGTAGTCGAGCAGTACTTC.

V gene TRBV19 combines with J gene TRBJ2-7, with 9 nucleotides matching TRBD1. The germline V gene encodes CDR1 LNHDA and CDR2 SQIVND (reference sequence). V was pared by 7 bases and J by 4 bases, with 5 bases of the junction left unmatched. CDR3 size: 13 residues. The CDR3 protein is CASIGQGMYEQYF. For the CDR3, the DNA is TGTGCCAGTATTGGACAGGGGATGTACGAGCAGTACTTC.

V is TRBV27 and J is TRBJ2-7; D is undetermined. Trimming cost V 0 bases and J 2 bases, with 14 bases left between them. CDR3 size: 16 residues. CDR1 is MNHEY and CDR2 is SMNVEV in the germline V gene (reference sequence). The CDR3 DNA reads TGTGCCAGCAGTTTATCCGCCCTCCACATCCCCTACGAGCAGTACTTC. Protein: CASSLSALHIPYEQYF.

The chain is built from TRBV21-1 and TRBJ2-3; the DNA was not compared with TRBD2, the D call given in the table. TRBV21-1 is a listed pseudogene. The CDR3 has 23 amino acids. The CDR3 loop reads CASSKSNDKTGLAGEGPTDTQYF. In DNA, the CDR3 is TGTGCCAGCAGCAAATCCAACGACAAAACTGGACTAGCGGGAGAAGGACCCACAGATACGCAGTATTTT.

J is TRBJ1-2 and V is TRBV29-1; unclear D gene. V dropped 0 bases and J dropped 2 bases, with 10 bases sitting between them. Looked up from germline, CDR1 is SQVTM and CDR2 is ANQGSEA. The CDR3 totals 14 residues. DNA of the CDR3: TGCAGCGTTGAAGATTCAGGTTTGAACTATGGCTACACCTTC. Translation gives CSVEDSGLNYGYTF. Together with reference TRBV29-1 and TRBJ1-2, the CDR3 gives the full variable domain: SAVISQKPSRDICQRGTSLTIQCQVDSQVTMMFWYRQQPGQSLTLIATANQGSEATYESGFVIDKFPISRPNLTFSTLTVSNMSPEDSSIYLCSVEDSGLNYGYTFGSGTRLTVV.

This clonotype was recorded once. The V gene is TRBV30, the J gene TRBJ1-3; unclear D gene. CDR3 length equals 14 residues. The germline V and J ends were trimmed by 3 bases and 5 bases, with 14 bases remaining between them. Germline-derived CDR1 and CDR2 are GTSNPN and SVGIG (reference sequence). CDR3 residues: CAWSGEVLRNTIYF. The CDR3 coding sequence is TGTGCCTGGAGCGGGGAAGTTTTGCGAAACACCATATATTTT.

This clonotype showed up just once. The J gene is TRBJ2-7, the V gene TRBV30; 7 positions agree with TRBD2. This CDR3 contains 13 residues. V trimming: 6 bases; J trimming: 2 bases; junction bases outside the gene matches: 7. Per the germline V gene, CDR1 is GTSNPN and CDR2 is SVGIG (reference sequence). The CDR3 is CACGLVRAYEQYF. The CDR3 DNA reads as TGTGCCTGTGGACTAGTAAGGGCCTACGAGCAGTACTTC. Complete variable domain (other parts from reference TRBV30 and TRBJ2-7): SQTIHQWPATLVQPVGSPLSLECTVEGTSNPNLYWYRQAAGRGLQLLFYSVGIGQISSEVPQNLSASRPQDRQFILSSKKLLLSDSGFYLCACGLVRAYEQYFGPGTRLTVT.